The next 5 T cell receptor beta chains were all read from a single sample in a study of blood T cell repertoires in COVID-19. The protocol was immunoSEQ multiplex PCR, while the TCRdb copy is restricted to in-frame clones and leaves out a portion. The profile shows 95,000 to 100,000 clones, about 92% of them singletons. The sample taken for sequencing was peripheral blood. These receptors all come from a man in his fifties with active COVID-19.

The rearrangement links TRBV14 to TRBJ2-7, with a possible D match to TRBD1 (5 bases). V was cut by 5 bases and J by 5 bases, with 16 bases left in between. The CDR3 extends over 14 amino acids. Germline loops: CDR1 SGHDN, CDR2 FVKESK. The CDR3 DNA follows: TGTGCCAGCAGCGAAGGAGACAGTCGCAACGAGCAGTACTTC. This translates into CASSEGDSRNEQYF.

This chain's CDR3 is CASRDRGSYEQYF. The CDR3 coding sequence is TGCGCCAGTAGGGACAGGGGCTCCTACGAGCAGTACTTC. This chain uses TRBV5-1 with TRBJ2-7; TRBD1 matches 10 bases. Germline CDR1 reads SGHRS; CDR2 reads YFSETQ. With 8 bases clipped from V and 0 bases from J, the junction kept 2 bases outside the gene matches. The CDR3 is made up of 13 amino acids.

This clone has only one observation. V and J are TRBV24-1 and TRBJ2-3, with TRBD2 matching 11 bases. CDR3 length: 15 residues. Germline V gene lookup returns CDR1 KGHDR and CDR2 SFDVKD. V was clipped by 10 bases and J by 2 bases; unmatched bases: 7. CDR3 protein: CATSTSGMLTDTQYF. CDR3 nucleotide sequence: TGTGCCACGTCGACTAGCGGGATGCTCACAGATACGCAGTATTTT.

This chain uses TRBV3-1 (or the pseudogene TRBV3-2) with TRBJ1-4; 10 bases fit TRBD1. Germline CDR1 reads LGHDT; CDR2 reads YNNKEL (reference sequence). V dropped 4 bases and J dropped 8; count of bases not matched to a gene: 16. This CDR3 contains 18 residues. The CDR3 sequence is CASSPQPGQGYGVEKLFF. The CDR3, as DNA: TGTGCCAGCAGCCCACAGCCGGGACAGGGGTACGGAGTGGAAAAACTGTTTTTT.

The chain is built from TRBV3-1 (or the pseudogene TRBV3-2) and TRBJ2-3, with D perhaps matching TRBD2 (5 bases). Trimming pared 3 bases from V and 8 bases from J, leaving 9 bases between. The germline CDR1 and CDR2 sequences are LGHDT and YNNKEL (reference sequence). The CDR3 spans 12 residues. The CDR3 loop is CASSQGSGTQYF. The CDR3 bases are TGTGCCAGCAGCCAGGGGAGTGGTACGCAGTATTTT.